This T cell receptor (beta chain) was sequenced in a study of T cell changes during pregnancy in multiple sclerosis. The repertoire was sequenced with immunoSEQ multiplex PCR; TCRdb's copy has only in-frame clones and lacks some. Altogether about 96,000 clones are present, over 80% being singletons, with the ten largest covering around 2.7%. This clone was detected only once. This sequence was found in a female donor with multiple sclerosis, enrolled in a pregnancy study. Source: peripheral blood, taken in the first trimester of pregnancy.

The CDR3 nucleotides are TGTGCCAGCAGTTTATTGACGGCAGGGGAGGGTGAGCAGTTCTTC. It yields the protein CASSLLTAGEGEQFF. The chain combines TRBV28 with TRBJ2-1; D might be TRBD2 (7 bases). Germline V lookup: CDR1 MDHEN, CDR2 SYDVKM. The CDR3 runs 15 residues. Trimming took off 1 base at V and 9 bases at J, with 16 bases between the two ends.